These 6 T cell receptor beta chains share one sample of origin, sequenced in a study of blood T cell repertoires in COVID-19. This table comes from immunoSEQ multiplex PCR, and its TCRdb copy is limited to in-frame clones, with some not included. The sample lists hundreds of thousands of clones; 90% were seen once. The sample comprised PBMCs or T cells enriched from blood (not recorded which). These receptors were obtained from a man aged 60-69 years who had recovered from COVID-19.

The V gene is TRBV10-3, the J gene TRBJ2-3; 9 nucleotides line up with TRBD2. The junction had 3 bases not matched to a gene; V was cut back by 3 bases and J by 2 bases. Germline values: CDR1 ENHRY, CDR2 SYGVKD. The CDR3 is made up of 15 amino acids. In DNA, the CDR3 is TGTGCCATCAGTGATACTAGCGGGCCCACAGATACGCAGTATTTT. This gives the protein CAISDTSGPTDTQYF.

The chain joins TRBV7-9 to TRBJ1-5; TRBD1 agrees at 8 bases. This CDR3 contains 16 residues. In germline, CDR1 is SEHNR, CDR2 FQNEAQ (reference sequence). Trimming cost V 4 bases and J 0 bases; bases outside gene matches: 5. The CDR3: CASSSGQGDSNQPQHF. The CDR3 nucleotides read TGTGCCAGCAGCTCAGGACAGGGAGATAGCAATCAGCCCCAGCATTTT.

V is TRBV9 and J is TRBJ2-3, with D maybe TRBD1 (6 bases). The CDR3 has 16 residues. The germline V gene has CDR1 SGDLS and CDR2 YYNGEE. Trimming cost V 0 bases and J 7 bases, with 18 bases left between them. The CDR3 region has the DNA TGTGCCAGCAGCGTAGTTGATACCGTGAGGGGGTATACGCAGTATTTT. This encodes CASSVVDTVRGYTQYF.

This rearrangement joins TRBV7-8 to TRBJ2-1; D may be TRBD2 (6 bases). The germline gives CDR1 SGHVS, CDR2 FQNEAQ. This CDR3 is built from 13 residues. Between the trimmed V and J ends, which lost 1 base and 9 bases, there was a span of 10 bases. CDR3 sequence: CASSLGGVTEQFF. CDR3 DNA: TGTGCCAGCAGCTTAGGCGGGGTTACTGAGCAGTTCTTC.

This clone was picked up one time. This chain joins TRBV6-5 and TRBJ2-7, with TRBD2 as a possible D gene (5 bases). Trimming took 6 bases from V and 4 from J, leaving 13 bases between them. The length of the CDR3 is 13 residues. The germline CDR1 and CDR2 sequences are MNHEY and SVGAGI. CDR3: CASRRLQAYEQYF. The CDR3 region has the DNA TGTGCCAGCAGGCGACTACAAGCATACGAGCAGTACTTC.

This clone was recorded once. The V gene is TRBV11-3, the J gene TRBJ1-1; the D gene is possibly TRBD1 (5 bases). Trimming removed 5 bases at V and 1 base at J, with 11 bases between. Germline V gene data show CDR1 as SGHNT and CDR2 as YENEEA. This CDR3 has 14 residues. The CDR3 is CASSVGHSNTEAFF. CDR3 sequence (DNA): TGTGCCAGCAGCGTAGGACACTCGAACACTGAAGCTTTCTTT.